This TCR beta chain was identified during a study of shared clonotypes between healthy human individuals (dated by TCRdb to about 2020). With regard to the full study: The cohort included three men and a couple of women between 18 and 49 years of age. Each donor's leukapheresis produced roughly between roughly 0.85 and 10 billion PBMCs. For each donor, CD4 naive and CD4 memory were each run on three plates, CD8 naive on two plates, and CD8 memory on one plate. To estimate repertoire size and how much clonotype sharing occurs between individuals, the study deeply sequenced the blood TCR repertoires of five healthy adults. To increase sequencing depth and limit assay-specific biases, TCR repertoire library preparation and sequencing were carried out by different laboratories using diverse techniques.

Paper-wide results and their limitations: Sharing across several donors was observed for about 5% of naive CD4, 3% to 4% of naive CD8, 2.3% of memory CD4, and over 0.3% of memory CD8 clonotypes. Estimated clonotype richness was generally larger for naive than for memory subsets. Incomplete sequencing was indicated by rarefaction of sorted-subset datasets, despite the large sequencing depth. Because the study included a small number of donors, the genetic and exposure-history diversity represented was limited. Only blood was sampled, and tissue TCR repertoires likely differ from those in blood. Clonotypes shared by all four sorted-subset donors showed higher generation probabilities than non-shared clonotypes. Pairwise subsampling indicated that sequencing depth was expected to affect the degree of clonotype sharing among donors.

The donors were healthy, HIV-negative adults with no recently reported acute infections or vaccinations. All donors were Caucasian adults living in Nashville, Tennessee, USA. CD4+ T cells were enriched through magnetic negative selection, after which naive cells were positively selected on CD45RA and the remaining negative fraction served as the memory subset. Blood was obtained by leukapheresis, after which PBMCs were separated by Ficoll-Histopaque density gradient centrifugation and cryopreserved in liquid nitrogen vapor phase. Analytical flow cytometry was used to check the purity and quantity of each magnetically sorted T cell population. From each sorted fraction, genomic DNA was isolated and quantified by UV absorbance on a Nanodrop 2000c. Using the deep immunoSEQ assay, multiplex PCR amplified TCR CDR3 regions from genomic DNA. For each cell subset, the extracted genomic DNA was distributed evenly across all wells of several immunoSEQ 96-well plates, and each plate served as one replicate. For sorted subsets, roughly 190 ng of genomic DNA, equivalent to 25,000 to 30,000 T cell genomes, went into each replicate PCR. The purified libraries were quantified using a Qubit 3.0 fluorometer, sized with a Bioanalyzer 2100, and then quantified again using the KAPA Library Quantification kit. A separate single-read 150-cycle Illumina NextSeq 550 flow cell was used to sequence each immunoSEQ 96-well plate. Under the source paper's analysis protocol: Because the immunoSEQ output held only junctional sequences and lacked quality scores, the filtering could not match the filtering applied to full-length reads. To assign V/J genes and CDR3, sequences were annotated using PyIR, a Python wrapper for IgBLAST v1.9, with IMGT germline references. Reads were filtered out if the reads had weak V/J assignments (E-value above 1e-6), no CDR3, stop codons, out-of-frame junctions, or ambiguous translated residues. V3J clonotypes were defined by identical inferred V gene, J gene, and CDR3 amino acid sequence. The percentage overlap between two repertoires was calculated by dividing the number of shared unique clonotypes by the size of the smaller repertoire. RTK rarefaction, the Chao1 estimator, and Recon v2.1 estimates of unobserved clonotypes were used to assess repertoire richness. Generation probabilities for all TCRbeta clonotypes obtained by the gDNA method from four donors were computed using OLGA. TCRdb mirrors the immuneACCESS table, restricted to in-frame sequences. Some clones are absent from its copies; in checked studies, under half trace to an unresolved V gene, and the reason for the others is unknown. Clonal size and the V and J genes are those of that table, whereas D and trimming came from the DNA. Within this sample are some 2,500,000 clones, with roughly 93% of them counted one time only. More than 0.35% of the sample is in the top ten clones.

CDR1 is given as SEHNR and CDR2 as FQNEAQ, both from the germline V gene (reference sequence). From V the trimming removes 5 bases and from J it removes 9 bases, while the gene matches leave 6 bases of the junction unaccounted for. The CDR3 starts with the cysteine, ends with the phenylalanine, and has 15 residues. CDR3 DNA only is kept here, 45 bases in frame from base 1. A note on this clone: Its antigen is unknown. The record has no base qualities; no much larger clone is one base away.

Input material: naive CD4+ T cells from PBMCs. The cell subset or site label corresponds to: CD45RA+ positively selected. The sequence links TRBV7-9 to TRBJ1-6; TRBD1 matches 11 bases in the middle. The sequence came from a man aged 18-30 years in good health. Some clones in this sample may be carry-over from other donors' samples. The CDR3 protein sequence reads: CASSPGTGGSSPLHF. The DNA sequence follows: TGTGCCAGCAGCCCAGGGACAGGGGGTAGTTCACCCCTCCACTTT.